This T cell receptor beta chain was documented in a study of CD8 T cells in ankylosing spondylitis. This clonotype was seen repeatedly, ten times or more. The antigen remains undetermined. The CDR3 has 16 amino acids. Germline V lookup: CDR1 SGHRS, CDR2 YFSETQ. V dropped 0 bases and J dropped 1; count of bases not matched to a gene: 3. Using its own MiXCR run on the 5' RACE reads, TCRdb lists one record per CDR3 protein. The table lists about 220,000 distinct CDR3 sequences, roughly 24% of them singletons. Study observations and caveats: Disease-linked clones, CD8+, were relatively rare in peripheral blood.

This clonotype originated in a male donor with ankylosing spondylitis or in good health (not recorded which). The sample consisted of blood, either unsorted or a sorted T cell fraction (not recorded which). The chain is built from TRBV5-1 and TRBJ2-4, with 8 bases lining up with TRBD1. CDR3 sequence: CASSLETGVAKNIQYF. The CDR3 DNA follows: TGCGCCAGCAGCTTGGAGACAGGGGTCGCCAAAAACATTCAGTACTTC.